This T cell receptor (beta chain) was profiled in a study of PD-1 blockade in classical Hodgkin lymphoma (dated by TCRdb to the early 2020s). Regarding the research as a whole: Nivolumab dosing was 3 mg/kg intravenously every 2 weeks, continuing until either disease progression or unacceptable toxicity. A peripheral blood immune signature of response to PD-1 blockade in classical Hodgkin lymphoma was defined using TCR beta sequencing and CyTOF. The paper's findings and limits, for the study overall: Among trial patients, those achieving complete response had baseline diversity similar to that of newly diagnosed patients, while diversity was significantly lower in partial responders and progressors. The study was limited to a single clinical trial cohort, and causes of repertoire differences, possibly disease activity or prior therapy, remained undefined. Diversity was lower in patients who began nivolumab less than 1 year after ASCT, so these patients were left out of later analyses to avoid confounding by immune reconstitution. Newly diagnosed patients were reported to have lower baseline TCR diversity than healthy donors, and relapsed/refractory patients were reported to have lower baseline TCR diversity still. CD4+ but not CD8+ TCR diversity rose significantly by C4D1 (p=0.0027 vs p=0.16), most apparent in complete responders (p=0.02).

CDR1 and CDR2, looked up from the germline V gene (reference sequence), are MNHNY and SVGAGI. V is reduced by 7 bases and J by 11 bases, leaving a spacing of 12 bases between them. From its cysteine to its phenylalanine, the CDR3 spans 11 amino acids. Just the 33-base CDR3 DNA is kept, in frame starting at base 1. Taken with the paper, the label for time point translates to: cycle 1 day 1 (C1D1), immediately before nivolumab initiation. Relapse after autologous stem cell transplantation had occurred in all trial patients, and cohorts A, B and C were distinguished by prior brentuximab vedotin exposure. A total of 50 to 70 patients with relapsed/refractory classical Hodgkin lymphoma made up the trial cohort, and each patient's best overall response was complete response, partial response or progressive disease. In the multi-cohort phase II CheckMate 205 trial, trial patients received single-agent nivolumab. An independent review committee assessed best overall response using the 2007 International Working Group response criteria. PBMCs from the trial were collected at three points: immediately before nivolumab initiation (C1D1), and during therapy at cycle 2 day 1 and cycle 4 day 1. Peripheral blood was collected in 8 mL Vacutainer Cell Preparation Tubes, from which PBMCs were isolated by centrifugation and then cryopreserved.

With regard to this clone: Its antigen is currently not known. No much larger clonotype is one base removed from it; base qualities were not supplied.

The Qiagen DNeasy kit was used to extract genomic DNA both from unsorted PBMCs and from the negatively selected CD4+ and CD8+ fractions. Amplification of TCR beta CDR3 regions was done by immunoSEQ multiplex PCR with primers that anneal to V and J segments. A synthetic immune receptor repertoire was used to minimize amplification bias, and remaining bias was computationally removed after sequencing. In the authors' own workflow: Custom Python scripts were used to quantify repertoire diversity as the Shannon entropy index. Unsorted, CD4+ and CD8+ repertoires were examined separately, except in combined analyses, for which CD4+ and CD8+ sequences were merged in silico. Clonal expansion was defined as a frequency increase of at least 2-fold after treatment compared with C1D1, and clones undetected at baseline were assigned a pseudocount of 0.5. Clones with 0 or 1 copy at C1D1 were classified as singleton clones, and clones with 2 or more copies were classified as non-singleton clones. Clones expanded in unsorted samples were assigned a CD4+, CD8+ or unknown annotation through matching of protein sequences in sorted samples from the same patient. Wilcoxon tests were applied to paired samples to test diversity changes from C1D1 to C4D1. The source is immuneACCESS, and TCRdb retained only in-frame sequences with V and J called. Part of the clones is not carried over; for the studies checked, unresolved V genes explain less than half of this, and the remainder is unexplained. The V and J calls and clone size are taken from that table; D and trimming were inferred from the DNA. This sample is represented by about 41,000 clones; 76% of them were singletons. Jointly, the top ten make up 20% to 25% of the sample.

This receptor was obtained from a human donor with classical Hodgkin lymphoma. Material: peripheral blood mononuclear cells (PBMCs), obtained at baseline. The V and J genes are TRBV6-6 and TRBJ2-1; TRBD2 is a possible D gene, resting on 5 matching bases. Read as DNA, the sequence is TGTGCCAGCACTGGCGGGCCAAAGCAGTTCTTC. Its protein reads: CASTGGPKQFF.